This T cell receptor (beta chain) was captured by sequencing in a study of beta chain features in type 1 diabetes. With 0 bases removed from V and 0 bases from J, the gap between germline ends came to 15 bases. The CDR3 is 17 residues long. In germline, CDR1 is LGHNA, CDR2 YSLEER. For this clone: The antigen is undetermined.

Via the markers CD45RO/CCR7/CD25/CD127/CD95/CD27, stem cell-like memory, regulatory, central memory and naive CD4+ cells were sorted. cDNA synthesis used the whole RNA isolate, giving expressed TCRB sequences. Clones were read by immunoSEQ multiplex PCR, and TCRdb kept only the in-frame ones, dropping some. The sample contains roughly 310,000 clones, approximately 10% of which appear only once. General study findings and limits: Type 1 diabetes patients showed a moderate but significant shortening of TCRB CDR3s in all four CD4+ subsets. Healthy donors had naive, central memory and Treg TCRB repertoires that appeared less similar than those seen among patients.

Sequencing was done on a sample of naive CD4+ T cells from blood. The source is a woman in her twenties or thirties in good health. The chain links TRBV4-3 to TRBJ2-7, with a weak D call TRBD2 (6 bases). The CDR3 here is CASSQDRDGSLSYEQYF. The CDR3 bases are TGCGCCAGCAGCCAAGATCGGGACGGGAGCCTCTCCTACGAGCAGTACTTC.